The rows below give T cell receptor beta chains drawn from one sample of a study of control samples from healthy donors and cancer patients. TCRdb's copy holds only in-frame clones and misses some; the assay was immunoSEQ multiplex PCR. This sample has some 71,000 clones, with around nine tenths found just once. Material for sequencing was PBMCs. These receptors all stem from a woman aged 50 to 65 with colorectal cancer. Both conserved end residues are part of each CDR3. The order of the fields is V gene, clone size, J gene, D gene, CDR3 DNA, CDR3 protein. D genes are given only for firm matches. The size entry is marked missing in some rows and otherwise reads once, few, many or a size class.

>TRBV15|NA|TRBJ1-1|NA
TGTGCCACCAGCAGAGATGTCAGCGAGAACACTGAAGCTTTCTTT
CATSRDVSENTEAFF
>TRBV11-2|NA|TRBJ2-3|TRBD1
TGTGCCAGCAGTCCAAACTCCGGGACAGGGTCAGATACGCAGTATTTT
CASSPNSGTGSDTQYF
>TRBV24-1|NA|TRBJ1-4|TRBD1
TGTGCCACCAGTGACCCGGGACAGGGGCCTGAAAAACTGTTTTTT
CATSDPGQGPEKLFF
>TRBV27|NA|TRBJ2-7|NA
TGTGCCAGCAGTTTAGGGTACAGTTCCTACGAGCAGTACTTC
CASSLGYSSYEQYF
>TRBV18|NA|TRBJ1-1|NA
TGTGCCAGCTCATATGGGGCTGAAGCTTTCTTT
CASSYGAEAFF
>TRBV5-6|NA|TRBJ2-3|NA
TGTGCCAGCAGCTTGGGAGACACAGCCACGCAGTATTTT
CASSLGDTATQYF
>TRBV5-1|NA|TRBJ2-1|NA
TGCGCCAGCAGCTGGGCAGGGGACTCGCAGTTCTTC
CASSWAGDSQFF
>TRBV27|NA|TRBJ1-4|TRBD1
TGTGCCAGCAGAGGACAGGGGGTTGGAAAACTGTTTTTT
CASRGQGVGKLFF
>TRBV12-5|NA|TRBJ2-3|TRBD2
TGTGCTAGTGGGGGCGGGGGGGGCACAGATACGCAGTATTTT
CASGGGGGTDTQYF
>TRBV27|NA|TRBJ1-2|NA
TGTGCCAGCAGTTTTTTTGGGGCCAGGGGCTTTAACTATGGCTACACCTTC
CASSFFGARGFNYGYTF
>TRBV3-1/TRBV3-2|once|TRBJ2-5|NA
TGTGCCAGCAGCTCCCCGGAACAGCCCGCGCCCGAAGGAGAGACCCAGTACTTC
CASSSPEQPAPEGETQYF
>TRBV7-7|NA|TRBJ2-3|NA
TGTGCTAGCAGCCCCACGTTGACAGATACGCAGTATTTT
CASSPTLTDTQYF
>TRBV5-1|NA|TRBJ2-3|NA
TGCGCCAGCAGCTTGGGGGACCCCAACACAGATACGCAGTATTTT
CASSLGDPNTDTQYF
>TRBV6-1|NA|TRBJ2-7|NA
TGTGCCAGCAGTGAAGCGTGGGCGATAAGGGCCTACTACGAGCAGTACTTC
CASSEAWAIRAYYEQYF
>TRBV30|NA|TRBJ1-4|TRBD1
TGTGCCTGGACAGGGACAGGGGTTAATGAAAAACTGTTTTTT
CAWTGTGVNEKLFF
>TRBV7-8|NA|TRBJ1-3|NA
TGTGCCAGCAGCTTCGGTAAGGGGAGCTCTGGAAACACCATATATTTT
CASSFGKGSSGNTIYF
>TRBV6-1|NA|TRBJ2-1|NA
TGTGCCAGCAGTGATCAGGGCATGAGCGATGAGCAGTTCTTC
CASSDQGMSDEQFF
>TRBV1|NA|TRBJ2-5|NA
TGCACCAGCAGCCAAGGAAACTACCAAGAGACCCAGTACTTC
CTSSQGNYQETQYF
>TRBV5-4|NA|TRBJ2-3|NA
TGTGCCATCGCAGGGGGCGGGGGATTGGTAGATACGCAGTATTTT
CAIAGGGGLVDTQYF
>TRBV15|NA|TRBJ2-7|NA
TGTGCCACCAGCAGAGACTTCCAGTCCTACGAGCAGTACTTC
CATSRDFQSYEQYF
>TRBV5-1|NA|TRBJ1-1|TRBD1
TGCGCCAGCAGCTTGGGAGGGACAGTCGGGAGCAGGGAAGCTTTCTTT
CASSLGGTVGSREAFF
>TRBV11-2|NA|TRBJ2-7|NA
TGTGCCAGCAGCTCCAGGGGCTCCTACGAGCAGTACTTC
CASSSRGSYEQYF
>TRBV7-9|NA|TRBJ1-1|TRBD1
TGTGCCAGCAGCTTTAGAACAGGGGCCGACCAGGGGGCTTTCTTT
CASSFRTGADQGAFF
>TRBV10-2|NA|TRBJ2-2|NA
TGCGCCAGCAGTGCGGAGAGTACAGGGACCGGGGAGCTGTTTTTT
CASSAESTGTGELFF
>TRBV7-9|NA|TRBJ2-3|NA
TGTGCCAGCAGCCCAAGAAAGCACAGGGATCCCCCAGATACGCAGTATTTT
CASSPRKHRDPPDTQYF
>TRBV4-1|NA|TRBJ1-4|NA
TGCGCCAGCAGCCGTACGGGACGGACTGAAAAACTGTTTTTT
CASSRTGRTEKLFF
>TRBV29-1|once|TRBJ2-7|TRBD2
TGCAGCGTTGTGGCTAGCGGACCCTACGAGCAGTACTTC
CSVVASGPYEQYF
>TRBV2|NA|TRBJ2-3|TRBD2
TGTGCCAGCAACCGGATTAAGGGACTAGCGGGAGGGCGCGATACGCAGTATTTT
CASNRIKGLAGGRDTQYF
>TRBV6-5|NA|TRBJ1-6|NA
TGTGCCAGCAGGATCACAGGGTATAATTCACCCCTCCACTTT
CASRITGYNSPLHF
>TRBV18|NA|TRBJ2-1|TRBD1
TGTGCCAGCTCTCTAGGACAGGGGGCGGCCGGCGAGCAGTTCTTC
CASSLGQGAAGEQFF
>TRBV7-8|NA|TRBJ2-7|NA
TGTGCCAGCAGCTCCCCACAGATAACCACGTACGAGCAGTACTTC
CASSSPQITTYEQYF
>TRBV6-5|NA|TRBJ2-7|TRBD1
TGTGCCAGCAGCCGCTCTCAGGGGGCCTCCTACGAGCAGTACTTC
CASSRSQGASYEQYF
>TRBV6-1|NA|TRBJ2-7|NA
TGTGCCAGCAGTGAGGCTTTCTACTACGAGCAGTACTTC
CASSEAFYYEQYF
>TRBV28|NA|TRBJ2-7|NA
TGTGCCAGCAGTTCCCCCAGGCGGGCTTCCTCCTACGAGCAGTACTTC
CASSSPRRASSYEQYF
>TRBV2|NA|TRBJ1-4|NA
TGTGCCAGCAGCGTCCGGTGGGAGAATGAAAAACTGTTTTTT
CASSVRWENEKLFF
>TRBV3-1/TRBV3-2|NA|TRBJ1-4|TRBD1
TGTGCCAGCAGCCAAGTAGGCGGCAGGGGGACCCTGTTTTTT
CASSQVGGRGTLFF
>TRBV5-1|NA|TRBJ2-2|TRBD1
TGCGCCAGCAGCCAAATGACAGGGAGCACCGGGGAGCTGTTTTTT
CASSQMTGSTGELFF
>TRBV5-6|NA|TRBJ1-2|NA
TGTGCCAGCGCGCCTAATGGAGCAGGCGCTAACTATGGCTACACCTTC
CASAPNGAGANYGYTF
>TRBV6-5|NA|TRBJ2-7|TRBD2
TGTGCCAGCTCGTCTAGCGGGGGCGGCGAGCAGTACTTC
CASSSSGGGEQYF
>TRBV18|NA|TRBJ1-3|NA
TGTGCCAGCTCATCAGGGATCTCTGGAAACACCATATATTTT
CASSSGISGNTIYF
>TRBV6-2/TRBV6-3|NA|TRBJ1-1|NA
TGTGCCAGCAGCCACGCGTCGGGGGCCGCTGAAGCTTTCTTT
CASSHASGAAEAFF
>TRBV2|NA|TRBJ2-5|NA
TGTGCCAGCGGCTTTCTTCCGGGCCATAGATATCAGGAGACCCAGTACTTC
CASGFLPGHRYQETQYF
>TRBV5-1|NA|TRBJ2-3|NA
TGCGCCAGCAGCTTGGGAGGGGCTCGTCAGCCCCAGTATTTT
CASSLGGARQPQYF
>TRBV5-1|NA|TRBJ2-2|NA
TGCGCCAGCAGCTTGGGTGCCGGGAACACCGGGGAGCTGTTTTTT
CASSLGAGNTGELFF
>TRBV2|NA|TRBJ2-5|NA
TGTGCCAGCAGGCAGGGGATTGGGTCAGAGACCCAGTACTTC
CASRQGIGSETQYF
>TRBV3-1/TRBV3-2|NA|TRBJ2-7|TRBD2
TGTGCCAGCAGCCAAGCTCGCCTAGCGGGAGGGGTGGCCTACGAGCAGTACTTC
CASSQARLAGGVAYEQYF
>TRBV2|NA|TRBJ2-7|NA
TGTGCCAGCAGTGAACTTAATTACGAGCAGTACTTC
CASSELNYEQYF
>TRBV11-2|NA|TRBJ1-1|NA
TGTGCCAGCAGTCCAATGACGGGAGGTAGCACTGAAGCTTTCTTT
CASSPMTGGSTEAFF
>TRBV4-2|NA|TRBJ2-5|NA
TGTGCCAGCAGCCTAGAACCAGAGGCAGGGGTAGAGACCCAGTACTTC
CASSLEPEAGVETQYF
>TRBV5-1|NA|TRBJ2-1|TRBD2
TGCGCCAGCAGCTTTAAAGCGACTAGCGGGCCCTACAATGAGCAGTTCTTC
CASSFKATSGPYNEQFF
>TRBV5-1|few|TRBJ2-1|NA
TGCGCCAGCAGCTTGGCGCCCCCACCAAACAATGAGCAGTTCTTC
CASSLAPPPNNEQFF
>TRBV7-2|NA|TRBJ1-1|NA
TGTGCCAGCAGCCGGCAGAGTAGCACTGAAGCTTTCTTT
CASSRQSSTEAFF
>TRBV7-2|NA|TRBJ1-5|NA
TGTGCCAGCAGCTCCCGCGGGTTGGGGCAGGGCAATCAGCCCCAGCATTTT
CASSSRGLGQGNQPQHF
>TRBV6-5|once|TRBJ2-5|NA
TGTGCCAGCAGGCCCCGGGTTCAAGAGACCCAGTACTTC
CASRPRVQETQYF